The TCR beta chain described here comes from a study of cytomegalovirus exposure and HLA in healthy donors. Data came from immunoSEQ multiplex PCR; TCRdb stores just in-frame clones and leaves some out. This sample has fewer than 250,000 clones, with roughly 89% found just once. This clone was counted a single time. Sequenced sample: PBMCs. The receptor was isolated from a man aged 18 to 30 in good health and CMV-seronegative.

Written as DNA, the CDR3 is TGCGCCAGCAGCCAAGGGGTTACTAGCGGGGGGTCCACAGATACGCAGTATTTT. Residues: CASSQGVTSGGSTDTQYF. The rearrangement links TRBV4-1 to TRBJ2-3, with 12 nucleotides matching TRBD2. CDR1 is MGHRA, CDR2 YSYEKL, per germline. The V and J ends lost 1 base and 2 bases, in that order; junction bases with no gene match: 7. CDR3 length equals 18 residues.